These 25 T cell receptor beta chains were all obtained from the same sample, sequenced in a study of T cell clonality in common variable immunodeficiency. Overall study findings and caveats: Common variable immunodeficiency TCR beta sequences reportedly had fewer deletions and N-nucleotide insertions.

The method was immunoSEQ multiplex PCR; TCRdb's version includes in-frame clones alone and lacks a portion of them. Observed in the sample are approximately 29,000 clones, none of them singletons. The antigens of these receptors remain unknown. The specimen was peripheral blood mononuclear cells. These receptor sequences come from a human donor with common variable immunodeficiency.

This clone was detected many times. The read stops 3 residues short of the end of the CDR3; the missing end is completed from the germline J gene. The chain employs TRBV14 and TRBJ2-1; 9 positions match TRBD1. The CDR3 runs 18 residues. CDR1 and CDR2 (germline): SGHDN, FVKESK. The J segment lost 6 bases and the V segment lost 3 bases, leaving 15 bases of the junction unmatched. The CDR3 sequence: CASSQRGVAGQGINEQFF. The DNA read from the CDR3 is TGTGCCAGCAGCCAGAGGGGGGTGGCAGGACAGGGGATCAATGAG.

In this sample, this clone turned up a few times. Coverage ceases 3 residues before the CDR3 finishes, and the germline J gene fills in the end. The chain carries TRBV5-6 and TRBJ2-1; 8 bases are shared with TRBD2. Germline V gene sequence: CDR1 SGHDT, CDR2 YYEEEE. There are 15 residues in the CDR3. V lost 3 bases, J lost 0 bases, and 2 bases stayed unmatched. The CDR3 sequence: CASSWAGGSYNEQFF. The part of the CDR3 DNA that was read is TGTGCCAGCAGCTGGGCGGGAGGCTCCTACAATGAG.

Many counts were recorded for this clone. Sequencing ends 3 residues short of the CDR3 end; the germline J gene provides the rest. The chain joins TRBV6-2 or TRBV6-3 to TRBJ2-7; maybe TRBD2 (6 bases). Trimming left V 6 bases short and J 4 bases short, with 16 bases between. The CDR3 is made up of 14 amino acids. From germline, CDR1 is MNHEY and CDR2 SVGEGT. The CDR3 here is CASSPTRGLYEQYF. The sequenced part of the CDR3 DNA is TGTGCCAGCAGCCCCACGAGGGGACTTTACGAG.

This clone was seen a handful of times. The read finishes 3 residues shy of the CDR3 end, and the germline J gene is used to complete it. The chain uses TRBV19 and TRBJ1-5, with D possibly matching TRBD1 (6 bases). V shed 4 bases and J shed 0 bases, with 10 bases lying between them. Germline CDR1 reads LNHDA; CDR2 reads SQIVND (reference sequence). The CDR3 spans 15 residues. CDR3 bases read: TGTGCCAGTAGTACCGGGACACCTAGCAATCAGCCC. It is translated as CASSTGTPSNQP. The CDR3 in full is CASSTGTPSNQPQHF.

This clone was recorded a few times. Read sequence stops 3 residues before the CDR3 end, and the germline J gene provides the missing end. The rearrangement uses TRBV11-2 and TRBJ2-7; possible D gene TRBD1, 5 bases. The germline V and J ends were trimmed by 5 bases and 1 base, with 12 bases remaining between them. CDR1 and CDR2 from the germline V gene are SGHAT and FQNNGV. The CDR3 is 14 amino acids. Here the CDR3 reads CASSPQGPSYEQYF. CDR3 bases read: TGTGCCAGCAGCCCCCAGGGCCCTTCCTACGAG.

This clone was detected ten times or more. From the germline J gene comes the end of the CDR3, since the read stops 3 residues before it. The gene calls are TRBV19 and TRBJ1-3; D might be TRBD1 (6 bases). This CDR3 is 16 amino acids long. CDR1 and CDR2 (germline): LNHDA, SQIVND (reference sequence). Trimming removed 1 base from V and 0 bases from J, with 10 bases in between. CDR3 bases read: TGTGCCAGTAGTATAGCCACGGGACACTCTGGAAACACC. It is translated as CASSIATGHSGNT. The whole CDR3 protein reads CASSIATGHSGNTIYF.

In its sample, this clone was seen many times. The read ends 3 residues before the CDR3 terminus; that terminus is restored from the germline J gene. This sequence joins TRBV18 and TRBJ2-3, with 10 bases aligning to TRBD1. CDR3 size: 15 residues. Germline assignment: CDR1 KGHSH and CDR2 LQKENI. The ends lost 3 bases at V and 5 bases at J; junction bases unmatched: 5. The CDR3: CASSPRDRGVDTQYF. The sequenced CDR3 bases are TGTGCCAGCTCACCGCGGGACAGGGGAGTAGATACG.

This clone was seen only a few times. The read is 3 residues too short to cover the CDR3 end, so that end is filled in from the germline J gene. This chain connects TRBV5-1 to TRBJ2-1; the match to TRBD2 covers 12 bases. V gave up 6 bases and J gave up 6 bases; unmatched junction bases: 4. Germline V gene lookup returns CDR1 SGHRS and CDR2 YFSETQ. The CDR3 totals 14 residues. The part of the CDR3 DNA that was read is TGCGCCAGCACCATGACTAGCGGGAGCAATGAG. Protein product: CASTMTSGSNE. The whole CDR3 protein is CASTMTSGSNEQFF. Variable domain in full (rest from reference TRBV5-1 and TRBJ2-1): KAGVTQTPRYLIKTRGQQVTLSCSPISGHRSVSWYQQTPGQGLQFLFEYFSETQRNKGNFPGRFSGRQFSNSRSEMNVSTLELGDSALYLCASTMTSGSNEQFFGPGTRLTVL.

Points on this clone: The observed sequence ends 3 residues before the CDR3 terminus, with the missing tail filled in from the germline J gene. The chain employs TRBV7-2 and TRBJ1-2, with TRBD1 matching over 7 bases. This CDR3 is 14 amino acids long. Germline assignment: CDR1 SGHTA and CDR2 FQGNSA. V was pared by 1 base and J by 4 bases, with 3 bases of the junction left unmatched. Partial CDR3 DNA: TGTGCCAGCAGCTTAGAGGGGGCAAGCTATGGC. Translated: CASSLEGASYG. The CDR3 in its entirety is CASSLEGASYGYTF. The entire variable domain, with the rest obtained from reference TRBV7-2 and TRBJ1-2, is as follows: GAGVSQSPSNKVTEKGKDVELRCDPISGHTALYWYRQSLGQGLEFLIYFQGNSAPDKSGLPSDRFSAERTGGSVSTLTIQRTQQEDSAVYLCASSLEGASYGYTFGSGTRLTVV.

The table lists this clone with many counts. Sequencing ends 3 residues short of the CDR3 end; the germline J gene provides the rest. Other DNA sequences of this sample code for an identical CDR3. V gene TRBV2 combines with J gene TRBJ1-1; TRBD1 might be the D (6 bases). V lost 6 bases to trimming and J lost 0 bases, with 11 bases between them. This CDR3 is 14 amino acids long. CDR1 and CDR2 from the germline V gene are SNHLY and FYNNEI. The CDR3 loop reads CASRGAGMNTEAFF. The sequenced part of the CDR3 DNA is TGTGCCAGCAGGGGGGCCGGTATGAACACTGAA.

Notes on this clone: From the germline J gene comes the end of the CDR3, since the read stops 3 residues before it. This chain connects TRBV2 to TRBJ1-2; a possible D gene is TRBD1 (5 bases). CDR1 is SNHLY, CDR2 FYNNEI, per germline. Trimming took off 2 bases at V and 4 bases at J, with 11 bases between the two ends. The CDR3 has 14 residues. This chain's CDR3 is CASSERQNSYGYTF. The DNA read from the CDR3 is TGTGCCAGCAGTGAACGACAGAACTCCTATGGC.

This clone has ten or more counts. At one end the junction does not follow the germline gene, possibly because of a read error. The sequenced fragment ends 3 residues before the CDR3 boundary, so the rest is inferred from the germline J gene. The chain combines TRBV10-3 with TRBJ2-4, with a possible D match to TRBD1 (6 bases). Germline CDR1 and CDR2: ENHRY and SYGVKD. The CDR3 spans 16 residues. This CDR3 is CAISESWDTATNIQYF. The covered CDR3 bases are TGTGCCATCAGTGAGTCGTGGGACACGGCCACAAACATT.

This clone was counted a few times. Read data end 3 residues before the CDR3 end; the end is taken from the germline J gene. The J gene is TRBJ1-5, the V gene TRBV19; 8 positions agree with TRBD1. The germline V gene encodes CDR1 LNHDA and CDR2 SQIVND (reference sequence). The CDR3 has 13 residues. V lost 11 bases, J lost 3 bases, and 6 bases stayed unmatched. The CDR3 sequence is CAVRQGNNQPQHF. The covered CDR3 bases are TGTGCCGTCAGACAGGGGAACAATCAGCCC. Full variable domain (rest looked up from reference TRBV19 and TRBJ1-5): DGGITQSPKYLFRKEGQNVTLSCEQNLNHDAMYWYRQDPGQGLRLIYYSQIVNDFQKGDIAEGYSVSREKKESFPLTVTSAQKNPTAFYLCAVRQGNNQPQHFGDGTRLSIL.

On this clone itself: The read gets to within 3 residues of the CDR3 end, and the germline J gene fills in the rest. The chain has TRBV2 and TRBJ1-4; a possible D gene is TRBD1 (6 bases). This CDR3 is 16 amino acids long. V shed 4 bases and J shed 7 bases, with 19 bases lying between them. Germline CDR1 and CDR2: SNHLY and FYNNEI. The CDR3 region is CASSVMRGGWSEKLFF. The DNA read from the CDR3 is TGTGCCAGCAGTGTCATGAGGGGGGGGTGGAGTGAAAAA.

There are many counts of this clone. From the germline J gene comes the end of the CDR3, since the read stops 3 residues before it. The chain recombines TRBV19 with TRBJ1-1; tentative D call: TRBD1 (6 bases). The CDR3 length is 13 residues. Germline V gene sequence: CDR1 LNHDA, CDR2 SQIVND (reference sequence). CDR3: CASSQGPGTKAFF. The part of the CDR3 DNA that was read is TGTGCCAGTAGTCAGGGCCCCGGGACAAAG.

Of note for this clone: The CDR3 end falls 3 residues outside the read, so it is completed with the germline J gene. The rearrangement uses TRBV7-2 and TRBJ2-7; 7 bases are a match to TRBD1. Per the germline V gene, CDR1 is SGHTA and CDR2 is FQGNSA. After removal of 3 bases from V and 2 bases from J, the junction contained 4 bases not matched to a gene. The CDR3 spans 14 residues. CDR3 DNA, as far as it was read: TGTGCCAGCAGCTTCGACAGGGTCCCCTACGAG. It codes for CASSFDRVPYE. The whole CDR3 protein reads CASSFDRVPYEQYF.

This clone showed up just a few times. The CDR3 is cut off 3 residues early in the read; its end comes from the germline J gene. The chain joins TRBV6-1 to TRBJ1-2, with TRBD1 identical over 9 bases. Germline V gives CDR1 MNHNS, CDR2 SASEGT. The CDR3 extends over 16 amino acids. After removal of 0 bases from V and 2 bases from J, the junction contained 4 bases not matched to a gene. Partial CDR3 DNA: TGTGCCAGCAGTGAAGCCGTTACAGGGGGCAACTATGGC. Translated, it gives CASSEAVTGGNYG. The full-length CDR3 reads as CASSEAVTGGNYGYTF.

In its sample, this clone was seen a few times. The observed sequence ends 3 residues before the CDR3 terminus, with the missing tail filled in from the germline J gene. The chain employs TRBV2 and TRBJ2-7; a possible D gene is TRBD2 (5 bases). Trimming took off 10 bases at V and 4 bases at J, with 14 bases between the two ends. This CDR3 has 12 residues. Germline CDR1 and CDR2: SNHLY and FYNNEI. The DNA read from the CDR3 is TGTGCCACCCTCGCCGGGGTTTACGAG. Its translation: CATLAGVYE. The whole CDR3 reads CATLAGVYEQYF.

As for this clone: With the read ending 3 residues before the CDR3 end, the germline J gene is used to fill in that end. The genes are TRBV30 and TRBJ2-2; maybe TRBD2 (6 bases). V was clipped by 1 base and J by 7 bases, with 16 bases between them. Germline CDR1 GTSNPN, CDR2 SVGIG (reference sequence). This CDR3 has 15 amino acids. CDR3 bases read: TGTGCCTGGAGTGGACTAGACTGGTCAGGCGGGGAG. It translates to CAWSGLDWSGGE. The complete CDR3 protein is CAWSGLDWSGGELFF. The full variable domain, rest sourced from reference TRBV30 and TRBJ2-2, is SQTIHQWPATLVQPVGSPLSLECTVEGTSNPNLYWYRQAAGRGLQLLFYSVGIGQISSEVPQNLSASRPQDRQFILSSKKLLLSDSGFYLCAWSGLDWSGGELFFGEGSRLTVL.

This clone was counted many times. The DNA ends 3 residues before the CDR3 does, and the rest of the CDR3 is filled in from the germline J gene. The chain joins TRBV6-1 to TRBJ1-4; D may be TRBD1 (6 bases). This CDR3 has 13 amino acids. V lost 4 bases, J lost 5 bases, and 8 bases lay in between. CDR1 is MNHNS and CDR2 is SASEGT in the germline V gene. The CDR3 DNA, read in part, is TGTGCCAGCAGTGTCGACAGGAATGAAAAA. It is translated as CASSVDRNEK. Given in full, the CDR3 is CASSVDRNEKLFF.

This clone is medium-sized (0.01 to 0.1%) by share. The read stops 3 residues short of the end of the CDR3; the missing end is completed from the germline J gene. This chain joins TRBV5-4 and TRBJ1-1; no definite D call. Between the trimmed V and J ends, which lost 3 bases and 3 bases, there was a span of 9 bases. Germline CDR1 and CDR2: SGHNT and YYREEE (reference sequence). This CDR3 is 13 amino acids long. CDR3 residues: CASSSTGYTEAFF. CDR3 DNA (partial): TGTGCCAGCAGCTCTACGGGGTACACTGAA.

This clone was recorded at least ten times. The read terminates 3 residues before the CDR3 end, so the remaining end is supplied by the germline J gene. V is TRBV18 and J is TRBJ1-1, with a tentative D call TRBD1 (5 bases). V was cut by 8 bases and J by 0 bases, with 22 bases left in between. This CDR3 contains 17 residues. Germline CDR1 is KGHSH and CDR2 is LQKENI. The CDR3 is CASEEMWGGRMNTEAFF. CDR3 bases read: TGTGCCAGCGAAGAAATGTGGGGCGGAAGGATGAACACTGAA.

On this clone: From the germline J gene comes the end of the CDR3, since the read stops 3 residues before it. This chain joins TRBV13 and TRBJ2-3, with TRBD2 matching over 12 bases. Unmatched junction bases numbered 4, after V lost 0 bases and J lost 0 bases. Germline values: CDR1 PRHDT, CDR2 FYEKMQ (reference sequence). The CDR3 contains 18 residues. Partial CDR3 DNA: TGTGCCAGCAGCTTAGGTTGGGGGACTAGCGGGAGCACAGATACG. Protein product: CASSLGWGTSGSTDT. The whole CDR3 sequence reads CASSLGWGTSGSTDTQYF.

About this clone: The read terminates 3 residues before the CDR3 end, so the remaining end is supplied by the germline J gene. This chain uses TRBV18 with TRBJ2-7, with 7 bases that match TRBD2. Germline V lookup: CDR1 KGHSH, CDR2 LQKENI. The V gene end was trimmed by 2 bases and the J gene end by 2 bases; junction bases not matched to a gene: 6. This CDR3 is built from 15 residues. The CDR3 loop reads CASSPAPGGAYEQYF. The covered CDR3 bases are TGTGCCAGCTCACCAGCCCCTGGGGGGGCCTACGAG. Based on the CDR3 plus reference TRBV18 and TRBJ2-7, the full variable domain is NAGVMQNPRHLVRRRGQEARLRCSPMKGHSHVYWYRQLPEEGLKFMVYLQKENIIDESGMPKERFSAEFPKEGPSILRIQQVVRGDSAAYFCASSPAPGGAYEQYFGPGTRLTVT.

This clone was seen at least ten times. Sequencing ends 3 residues short of the CDR3 end; the germline J gene provides the rest. V and J are TRBV10-3 and TRBJ2-7; perhaps TRBD1 as D (5 bases). V gave up 3 bases and J gave up 5 bases, with 11 bases separating them. Germline V gene data show CDR1 as ENHRY and CDR2 as SYGVKD. There are 13 residues in the CDR3. Incomplete CDR3 DNA: TGTGCCATCAGTGAAGTATGGGGCCACGAG. Translation gives CAISEVWGHE. The whole CDR3 region reads CAISEVWGHEQYF.